This TCR beta chain derives from a study of T-cell memory formation after mild COVID-19. This clonotype has only a few counts. Its antigen is unidentified. The germline CDR1 and CDR2 sequences are PRHDT and FYEKMQ (reference sequence). Trimming cost V 7 bases and J 0 bases, with 10 bases left between them. This CDR3 is built from 13 residues. TCRdb re-analysed the 5' RACE reads in MiXCR, keeping a single row per CDR3 protein. The sample carries fewer than 90,000 distinct CDR3 sequences, roughly 13% recorded once. Notes on the study in general: Within pre-infection memory, some responding clones were found, suggesting cross-reactive memory joined.

The clonotype originates from a young man who had mild COVID-19 (a few samples of this study predate the infection). Cell type and time point are not known. Source material: PBMCs or a T cell subset sorted from them (not recorded which). This sequence joins TRBV13 and TRBJ2-7; maybe TRBD2 (5 bases). The chain's CDR3 is CASTPRGSYEQYF. In DNA, the CDR3 is TGTGCCAGCACCCCCCGGGGCTCCTACGAGCAGTACTTC.